This paragraph covers one T cell receptor beta chain sequence. Its target is not known. This specimen comes from a study of CD8 T cells in Susac syndrome. The CDR3 runs to 15 residues. V gave up 5 bases and J gave up 2 bases, with 15 bases separating them. Germline V lookup: CDR1 MNHNY, CDR2 SVGAGI (reference sequence). TEMRA cells were FACS-enriched, with CD8+ and CD4+ T cells isolated negatively. Study-level results: The peak of CD8+ clonal expansion in Susac was seen in TEMRA cells and active patients.

RNA was extracted with the RNeasy kit, and a quantity of roughly 0.5 to 1 ug was reverse transcribed using random hexamers. From the immunoSEQ multiplex PCR reads, TCRdb called clonotypes with MiXCR, one entry per CDR3 protein. The sample has more than 100,000 distinct CDR3 sequences; around 94% are singletons. This chain connects TRBV6-6 to TRBJ1-1, with D maybe TRBD1 (5 bases). The sequence came from a human donor with Susac syndrome. Sequences were obtained from CD8+ T cells from PBMCs. This CDR3 reads CASSQTRDLNTEAFF. CDR3 in DNA: TGTGCCAGCAGTCAAACTAGGGACCTCAACACTGAAGCTTTCTTT.